The 27 T cell receptor beta chains given below trace back to one sample, sequenced in a study of radiotherapy plus CTLA-4 blockade in lung cancer. The repertoire was sequenced with immunoSEQ multiplex PCR; TCRdb's copy has only in-frame clones and lacks some. The sample carries about 78,000 clones, 85% to 90% recorded once. This sample comprised peripheral blood, obtained from a patient treated with radiotherapy plus ipilimumab. The receptors shown here come from a human donor with non-small cell lung cancer who had stable disease on radiotherapy plus ipilimumab.

The J gene is TRBJ1-4, the V gene TRBV28; D gene ambiguous. The V and J ends lost 1 base and 1 base respectively, with 7 bases between them. The CDR3 has 15 residues. CDR1 and CDR2 (germline): MDHEN, SYDVKM. The CDR3 protein is CASSLFRGTNEKLFF. Here the CDR3 DNA reads TGTGCCAGCAGTTTATTTCGAGGAACTAATGAAAAACTGTTTTTT.

This chain connects TRBV27 to TRBJ1-5; D possibly corresponds to TRBD1 (5 bases). Germline values: CDR1 MNHEY, CDR2 SMNVEV (reference sequence). The CDR3 covers 15 residues. Trimming left V 5 bases short and J 3 bases short, with 14 bases between. CDR3 sequence: CASSTRRGFNQPQHF. DNA for the CDR3: TGTGCCAGCAGTACACGGCGGGGGTTCAATCAGCCCCAGCATTTT.

V gene TRBV11-2 combines with J gene TRBJ2-7; either TRBD1 or TRBD2 may supply D (5 bases each). The ends were cut back, 8 bases at V and 0 bases at J, with 14 bases in the middle. The CDR3 has 14 residues. The germline V gene has CDR1 SGHAT and CDR2 FQNNGV. The CDR3: CASQADTVSYEQYF. CDR3 sequence (DNA): TGTGCCAGCCAAGCGGACACTGTCTCCTACGAGCAGTACTTC. Variable domain in full (rest from reference TRBV11-2 and TRBJ2-7): EAGVAQSPRYKIIEKRQSVAFWCNPISGHATLYWYQQILGQGPKLLIQFQNNGVVDDSQLPKDRFSAERLKGVDSTLKIQPAKLEDSAVYLCASQADTVSYEQYFGPGTRLTVT.

The rearrangement uses TRBV19 and TRBJ2-5; D possibly uses TRBD1 or TRBD2 (6 bases each). Germline V lookup: CDR1 LNHDA, CDR2 SQIVND (reference sequence). The V end was cut by 3 bases, the J end by 4 bases, with 15 bases between. The CDR3 is made up of 15 amino acids. The CDR3 reads CASSIPKGGAETQYF. CDR3 nucleotide sequence: TGTGCCAGTAGTATCCCCAAGGGGGGTGCAGAGACCCAGTACTTC.

A few counts support this clone. V is TRBV5-4 and J is TRBJ2-1; no reliable D call. The length of the CDR3 is 13 residues. V gave up 2 bases and J gave up 10 bases, with 13 bases separating them. CDR1 and CDR2 (germline): SGHNT, YYREEE (reference sequence). The DNA for the CDR3 is TGTGCCAGCAGCTTCAATACGTTTGGAGAGCAGTTCTTC. The encoded protein is CASSFNTFGEQFF.

This chain uses TRBV13 with TRBJ2-7; D is possibly TRBD2 (5 bases). The germline gives CDR1 PRHDT, CDR2 FYEKMQ (reference sequence). The germline V and J ends were trimmed by 5 bases and 3 bases, with 14 bases remaining between them. The length of the CDR3 is 14 residues. The CDR3 sequence: CASSPRTQDYEQYF. Here the CDR3 DNA reads TGTGCCAGCAGCCCCCGGACTCAAGACTACGAGCAGTACTTC. Complete variable domain (other parts from reference TRBV13 and TRBJ2-7): AAGVIQSPRHLIKEKRETATLKCYPIPRHDTVYWYQQGPGQDPQFLISFYEKMQSDKGSIPDRFSAQQFSDYHSELNMSSLELGDSALYFCASSPRTQDYEQYFGPGTRLTVT.

J is TRBJ1-6 and V is TRBV6-6, with D unresolved. Germline loops: CDR1 MNHNY, CDR2 SVGAGI (reference sequence). V was pared by 8 bases and J by 10 bases, with 15 bases between. The CDR3 sequence is 13 residues long. This chain's CDR3 is CASSVDLSSPLHF. CDR3 DNA sequence: TGTGCCAGCTCCGTCGACTTATCATCACCCCTCCACTTT.

The chain joins TRBV14 to TRBJ1-6; TRBD1 agrees at 11 bases. The CDR3 runs 18 residues. The germline V gene encodes CDR1 SGHDN and CDR2 FVKESK. After removal of 1 base from V and 0 bases from J, the junction contained 2 bases not matched to a gene. CDR3 region: CASSQVGTGGSYNSPLHF. CDR3 nucleotide sequence: TGTGCCAGCAGCCAAGTGGGGACAGGGGGCTCCTATAATTCACCCCTCCACTTT.

CDR3 loop: CASSPSDRAIEAFF. In nucleotides, the CDR3 is TGTGCCAGCTCACCATCGGACAGGGCGATTGAAGCTTTCTTT. The gene calls are TRBV18 and TRBJ1-1; TRBD1 matches 8 bases. CDR1 KGHSH and CDR2 LQKENI come from the germline V gene. The CDR3 is 14 residues long. The V and J ends lost 2 bases and 7 bases, in that order; junction bases with no gene match: 6.

This chain links TRBV18 with TRBJ1-1; perhaps TRBD1 as D (5 bases). CDR1 is KGHSH and CDR2 is LQKENI in the germline V gene. Trimming pared 3 bases from V and 5 bases from J, leaving 13 bases between. CDR3 length: 14 residues. CDR3 sequence reads: CASSPVKGETEAFF. Here the CDR3 DNA reads TGTGCCAGCTCACCGGTAAAAGGGGAAACTGAAGCTTTCTTT. Drawing the rest from reference TRBV18 and TRBJ1-1, the complete variable domain is NAGVMQNPRHLVRRRGQEARLRCSPMKGHSHVYWYRQLPEEGLKFMVYLQKENIIDESGMPKERFSAEFPKEGPSILRIQQVVRGDSAAYFCASSPVKGETEAFFGQGTRLTVV.

This clone has only a few counts. This rearrangement joins TRBV5-1 to TRBJ2-1; 13 nucleotides line up with TRBD2. CDR3 length: 16 amino acids. Germline V gene lookup returns CDR1 SGHRS and CDR2 YFSETQ. V was clipped by 0 bases and J by 8 bases; unmatched bases: 5. The CDR3 region is CASSLVTSGGEHEQFF. DNA for the CDR3: TGCGCCAGCAGCTTGGTCACTAGCGGGGGGGAGCATGAGCAGTTCTTC.

The chain uses TRBV6-4 and TRBJ1-2, with 10 bases matching TRBD1. This CDR3 has 15 residues. J was trimmed by 3 bases and V by 3 bases; bases with no gene match: 4. Germline V gene sequence: CDR1 MRHNA, CDR2 SNTAGT. The CDR3, as DNA: TGTGCCAGCAGTGAAGGGACAGGGGCTCACTATGGCTACACCTTC. Residues: CASSEGTGAHYGYTF.

This chain joins TRBV29-1 and TRBJ2-7; 7 nucleotides align to TRBD1. V shed 4 bases, J shed 2 bases, and the junction held 5 bases outside the gene matches. The germline V gene encodes CDR1 SQVTM and CDR2 ANQGSEA. The CDR3 totals 13 residues. The CDR3 protein is CSVAGQVAYEQYF. The CDR3 region has the DNA TGCAGCGTTGCCGGACAGGTGGCCTACGAGCAGTACTTC.

In this sample, this clone turned up a few times. The chain combines TRBV6-1 with TRBJ1-2; D call uncertain. Trimming removed 6 bases at V and 8 bases at J, with 7 bases between. Per germline, CDR1 MNHNS and CDR2 SASEGT. This CDR3 has 10 amino acids. The CDR3 region has the DNA TGTGCCAGCAGCTACGTGGGCTACACCTTC. This gives the protein CASSYVGYTF.

The chain combines TRBV10-2 with TRBJ2-7, with 10 bases that match TRBD2. The CDR3 sequence is 15 residues long. Germline V CDR1 and CDR2: WSHSY, SAAADI. Trimming cost V 4 bases and J 4 bases; bases outside gene matches: 7. CDR3 in amino acids: CASSGSGSGGYEQYF. The DNA for the CDR3 is TGCGCCAGCAGTGGATCCGGTAGCGGGGGGTACGAGCAGTACTTC.

The chain employs TRBV6-6 and TRBJ2-7, with 7 bases lining up with TRBD1. V was clipped by 6 bases and J by 6 bases; unmatched bases: 14. The CDR3 length is 15 residues. The germline gives CDR1 MNHNY, CDR2 SVGAGI (reference sequence). The CDR3: CASSEPGQRASEQYF. In DNA form, the CDR3 reads TGTGCCAGCAGCGAACCGGGACAGAGAGCCTCCGAGCAGTACTTC.

Comments on this clone: This specimen includes other DNA sequences encoding the same CDR3. This chain links TRBV28 with TRBJ2-7; D ambiguous. The germline V and J ends were trimmed by 3 bases and 3 bases, with 6 bases remaining between them. The CDR3 loop spans 12 amino acids. Germline-derived CDR1 and CDR2 are MDHEN and SYDVKM. The CDR3 sequence: CASSLVGYEQYF. Here the CDR3 DNA reads TGTGCCAGCAGTTTGGTGGGCTACGAGCAGTACTTC. Looking up the rest from reference TRBV28 and TRBJ2-7 gives the full variable domain: DVKVTQSSRYLVKRTGEKVFLECVQDMDHENMFWYRQDPGLGLRLIYFSYDVKMKEKGDIPEGYSVSREKKERFSLILESASTNQTSMYLCASSLVGYEQYFGPGTRLTVT.

The genes are TRBV27 and TRBJ1-1; D is unclear. The CDR3 totals 13 residues. Trimming left V 6 bases short and J 0 bases short, with 8 bases between. Germline V gene sequence: CDR1 MNHEY, CDR2 SMNVEV (reference sequence). CDR3 bases: TGTGCCAGCAGGGGAGACCTGAACACTGAAGCTTTCTTT. This encodes CASRGDLNTEAFF.

The rearrangement joins TRBV9 to TRBJ2-7; 8 positions agree with TRBD1. After removal of 3 bases from V and 5 bases from J, the junction contained 10 bases not matched to a gene. Looked up from germline, CDR1 is SGDLS and CDR2 is YYNGEE. The CDR3 is 15 residues long. CDR3 coding DNA: TGTGCCAGCAGCGCTAAGACAGGGGAAAGGGACGAGCAGTACTTC. Encoded protein: CASSAKTGERDEQYF.

CDR3 sequence reads: CASSEAKGTTTDTQYF. CDR3 in DNA: TGTGCCAGCAGTGAAGCGAAGGGGACGACCACAGATACGCAGTATTTT. The chain couples TRBV6-1 to TRBJ2-3, with D possibly being TRBD1 or TRBD2 (5 bases each). The germline V gene has CDR1 MNHNS and CDR2 SASEGT. The CDR3 loop spans 16 amino acids. Trimming pared 0 bases from V and 2 bases from J, leaving 12 bases between.

This chain uses TRBV7-6 with TRBJ2-5; D might be TRBD1 or TRBD2, each matching 5 bases. Germline CDR1 SGHVS, CDR2 FNYEAQ. V was trimmed by 5 bases and J by 5 bases, leaving 15 bases between them. This CDR3 contains 14 residues. The CDR3 DNA reads TGTGCCAGCAGCCTACGAGATTGGGGGGAGACCCAGTACTTC. It is translated as CASSLRDWGETQYF.

This clone has a handful of counts. J is TRBJ2-2 and V is TRBV14; D unclear. The germline V gene has CDR1 SGHDN and CDR2 FVKESK. Trimming pared 0 bases from V and 1 base from J, leaving 9 bases between. The CDR3 extends over 16 amino acids. CDR3 in amino acids: CASSQESIGNTGELFF. Here the CDR3 DNA reads TGTGCCAGCAGCCAAGAATCAATCGGGAACACCGGGGAGCTGTTTTTT.

The chain combines TRBV18 with TRBJ2-7, with 7 bases fitting TRBD1. Trimming cost V 0 bases and J 4 bases; bases outside gene matches: 6. The germline V gene encodes CDR1 KGHSH and CDR2 LQKENI. There are 15 residues in the CDR3. The CDR3 DNA is TGTGCCAGCTCACCACCGAACAGGGGCCAATACGAGCAGTACTTC. Translated, it gives CASSPPNRGQYEQYF.

The chain has TRBV21-1 and TRBJ2-1; TRBD2, the table's D call, was not compared with the DNA. TRBV21-1 is annotated as a pseudogene. CDR3 length: 19 residues. CDR3 in DNA: TGTGCCAGCAGCAAAAAGAACTACGGGACTAGCGGGACTCACAATGAGCAGTTCTTC. Translating it yields CASSKKNYGTSGTHNEQFF.

V is TRBV9 and J is TRBJ2-7; TRBD1 might be the D (6 bases). Germline values: CDR1 SGDLS, CDR2 YYNGEE. The CDR3 runs to 13 residues. Trimming left V 4 bases short and J 5 bases short, with 13 bases between. As DNA, the CDR3 is TGTGCCAGCAGCCCACAGGGTAAACACGAGCAGTACTTC. Protein: CASSPQGKHEQYF.

This chain connects TRBV9 to TRBJ2-2, with D possibly being TRBD2 (5 bases). Looked up from germline, CDR1 is SGDLS and CDR2 is YYNGEE. The V and J ends lost 4 bases and 2 bases respectively, with 12 bases between them. The CDR3 sequence is 15 residues long. As DNA, the CDR3 is TGTGCCAGCAGCCCTGGCGGGTCCAACACCGGGGAGCTGTTTTTT. Translating it yields CASSPGGSNTGELFF.

The chain recombines TRBV7-2 with TRBJ2-5; tentatively, D is TRBD2 (7 bases). The CDR3 has 15 amino acids. Trimming pared 1 base from V and 5 bases from J, leaving 14 bases between. The germline gives CDR1 SGHTA, CDR2 FQGNSA. CDR3 loop: CASSLGQGRGETQYF. The CDR3 nucleotides read TGTGCCAGCAGCTTAGGGCAGGGGAGGGGCGAGACCCAGTACTTC.